This is a list of T cell receptor beta chains from one sample in a study of blood T cell repertoires in COVID-19. Profiled with immunoSEQ multiplex PCR; TCRdb holds only in-frame clones, not every one. Counted here are 40,000 to 50,000 clones, roughly nine tenths occurring once; the ten biggest clones make up around 6.5%. Sequenced material: peripheral blood. These receptors were obtained from a human donor in a cohort sampled during active COVID-19. The CDR3 runs from the conserved cysteine through the conserved F or W. D genes are given only for firm matches. Clone size is shown for a subset of rows, as once, few, many or a class of expanded clone.

d_gene: TRBD1; v_gene: TRBV9; abundance: once; j_gene: TRBJ2-5; CDR3nt: TGTGCCAGCAGCGTAGTTCCTTCCCGGGACAGAAAAGAGACCCAGTACTTC; CDR3aa: CASSVVPSRDRKETQYF
d_gene: TRBD1; v_gene: TRBV6-5; abundance: NA; j_gene: TRBJ1-2; CDR3nt: TGTGCCAGCAGTTGGGACAGGGGTTCTGATGGCTACACCTTC; CDR3aa: CASSWDRGSDGYTF
d_gene: NA; v_gene: TRBV25-1; abundance: NA; j_gene: TRBJ1-3; CDR3nt: TGTGCCAGCAGGCCTCCCGCTAGACTCTCTGGAAACACCATATATTTT; CDR3aa: CASRPPARLSGNTIYF
d_gene: TRBD2; v_gene: TRBV15; abundance: NA; j_gene: TRBJ2-1; CDR3nt: TGTGCCACCAGCGCCAGGAGCGGGGGACTCTACAATGAGCAGTTCTTC; CDR3aa: CATSARSGGLYNEQFF
d_gene: NA; v_gene: TRBV2; abundance: NA; j_gene: TRBJ1-1; CDR3nt: TGTGCCAGCAGTGATACGGCTGCGGAGGGCACTGAAGCTTTCTTT; CDR3aa: CASSDTAAEGTEAFF
d_gene: TRBD1; v_gene: TRBV18; abundance: NA; j_gene: TRBJ1-5; CDR3nt: TGTGCCAGCTCACCATTGACAGGGGCAGGACAGCCCCAGCATTTT; CDR3aa: CASSPLTGAGQPQHF
d_gene: NA; v_gene: TRBV2; abundance: NA; j_gene: TRBJ2-4; CDR3nt: TGTGCCAGCGGCGCGGAGGGGGCCAAAAACATTCAGTACTTC; CDR3aa: CASGAEGAKNIQYF
d_gene: NA; v_gene: TRBV11-2; abundance: once; j_gene: TRBJ1-1; CDR3nt: TGTGCCAGCAGCCATAACACTGAAGCTTTCTTT; CDR3aa: CASSHNTEAFF
d_gene: TRBD2; v_gene: TRBV19; abundance: NA; j_gene: TRBJ2-2; CDR3nt: TGTGCCAGTAGTCGGGAGGGCCGTTTCACCGGGGAGCTGTTTTTT; CDR3aa: CASSREGRFTGELFF
d_gene: NA; v_gene: TRBV7-2; abundance: NA; j_gene: TRBJ2-7; CDR3nt: TGTGCCAGCAGTAACGGCAGGGGTTCCCTGAACGAGCAGTACTTC; CDR3aa: CASSNGRGSLNEQYF
d_gene: TRBD1; v_gene: TRBV5-6; abundance: once; j_gene: TRBJ2-6; CDR3nt: TGTGCCAGCAGAGAAACAGGGGCTGGGGCCAACGTCCTGACTTTC; CDR3aa: CASRETGAGANVLTF
d_gene: NA; v_gene: TRBV9; abundance: NA; j_gene: TRBJ2-3; CDR3nt: TGTGCCAGCAGCGTAGGTAGCGGCGACACAGATACGCAGTATTTT; CDR3aa: CASSVGSGDTDTQYF
d_gene: NA; v_gene: TRBV11-2; abundance: NA; j_gene: TRBJ1-4; CDR3nt: TGTGCCAGCAGCTCTCTCAATAGGGGGGGAAAACTGTTTTTT; CDR3aa: CASSSLNRGGKLFF
d_gene: TRBD1; v_gene: TRBV19; abundance: NA; j_gene: TRBJ1-5; CDR3nt: TGTGCCAGTACCGTGACAGGGCGAGATCAGCCCCAGCATTTT; CDR3aa: CASTVTGRDQPQHF
d_gene: NA; v_gene: TRBV5-1; abundance: NA; j_gene: TRBJ1-1; CDR3nt: TGCGCCAGCAGCGATGACACCTGGTCAACCGGTAAAGGCCCAAACACTGAAGCTTTCTTT; CDR3aa: CASSDDTWSTGKGPNTEAFF
d_gene: NA; v_gene: TRBV11-2; abundance: NA; j_gene: TRBJ1-4; CDR3nt: TGTGCCAGCAGTGAAGAGGGTCGAATTGCAACTAATGAAAAACTGTTTTTT; CDR3aa: CASSEEGRIATNEKLFF
d_gene: TRBD2; v_gene: TRBV4-2; abundance: NA; j_gene: TRBJ2-7; CDR3nt: TGTGCCAGCAGCCAAGAGGCCAGCGGGGGCACCTACGAGCAGTACTTC; CDR3aa: CASSQEASGGTYEQYF
d_gene: TRBD2; v_gene: TRBV5-1; abundance: once; j_gene: TRBJ2-5; CDR3nt: TGCGCCAGCAGCTTGGGGCTTACTAGCGGGGGGCAAGAGACCCAGTACTTC; CDR3aa: CASSLGLTSGGQETQYF
d_gene: TRBD1; v_gene: TRBV4-1; abundance: NA; j_gene: TRBJ1-4; CDR3nt: TGCGCCAGCAGCCAGGGTAGGGACAGGGGGGGAACTAATGAAAAACTGTTTTTT; CDR3aa: CASSQGRDRGGTNEKLFF
d_gene: NA; v_gene: TRBV9; abundance: NA; j_gene: TRBJ2-7; CDR3nt: TGTGCCAGCAGCGTAGCTCCGGCTAGCTCAAACGAGCAGTACTTC; CDR3aa: CASSVAPASSNEQYF
d_gene: NA; v_gene: TRBV15; abundance: once; j_gene: TRBJ2-7; CDR3nt: TGTGCCACCAGTCCGGGAGTGTCGCGCGGCGAGCAGTACTTC; CDR3aa: CATSPGVSRGEQYF
d_gene: NA; v_gene: TRBV5-1; abundance: NA; j_gene: TRBJ1-1; CDR3nt: TGCGCCAGCAGCTTGGCCGCCCAAGGGGGCACTGAAGCTTTCTTT; CDR3aa: CASSLAAQGGTEAFF
d_gene: TRBD2; v_gene: TRBV4-1; abundance: NA; j_gene: TRBJ2-3; CDR3nt: TGCGCCAGCAGCCTCCGGGGGGGCACAACAAGCACAGATACGCAGTATTTT; CDR3aa: CASSLRGGTTSTDTQYF
d_gene: NA; v_gene: TRBV18; abundance: few; j_gene: TRBJ2-3; CDR3nt: TGTGCCAGCGCCCCGAGACAGAGCACAGATACGCAGTATTTT; CDR3aa: CASAPRQSTDTQYF
d_gene: NA; v_gene: TRBV27; abundance: once; j_gene: TRBJ2-3; CDR3nt: TGTGCCAGCAGTTCCAGACTAGTCACAGATACGCAGTATTTT; CDR3aa: CASSSRLVTDTQYF
d_gene: TRBD2; v_gene: TRBV28; abundance: NA; j_gene: TRBJ2-5; CDR3nt: TGTGCCAGCAAAACCTTAGCGGGGGGGGCGGGGACCCAGTACTTC; CDR3aa: CASKTLAGGAGTQYF
d_gene: TRBD2; v_gene: TRBV29-1; abundance: NA; j_gene: TRBJ2-1; CDR3nt: TGCAGCGTTGAAGGAGGTGGCGGGGGGACATACAATGAGCAGTTCTTC; CDR3aa: CSVEGGGGGTYNEQFF
d_gene: NA; v_gene: TRBV4-1; abundance: NA; j_gene: TRBJ2-1; CDR3nt: TGCGCCAGCAGCCAAGCCCCGGGACTGTTATACAATGAGCAGTTCTTC; CDR3aa: CASSQAPGLLYNEQFF
d_gene: NA; v_gene: TRBV19; abundance: NA; j_gene: TRBJ2-7; CDR3nt: TGTGCCAGTAGCGAGCTAGCCCTTAGCTACGAGCAGTACTTC; CDR3aa: CASSELALSYEQYF
d_gene: TRBD2; v_gene: TRBV7-2; abundance: NA; j_gene: TRBJ2-1; CDR3nt: TGTGCCAGCAGCTTGGGGCTAGCGGGAGAAGGGGCGTGGAATGAGCAGTTCTTC; CDR3aa: CASSLGLAGEGAWNEQFF
d_gene: NA; v_gene: TRBV9; abundance: few; j_gene: TRBJ2-2; CDR3nt: TGTGCCAGCAGCGGAAGGGGAAACACCGGGGAGCTGTTTTTT; CDR3aa: CASSGRGNTGELFF
d_gene: NA; v_gene: TRBV4-2; abundance: NA; j_gene: TRBJ1-2; CDR3nt: TGTGCCAGCAGCCAAGATTACGGGGGGAGCGGCTACACCTTC; CDR3aa: CASSQDYGGSGYTF
d_gene: NA; v_gene: TRBV7-9; abundance: once; j_gene: TRBJ2-3; CDR3nt: TGTGCCAGCAGCTTAGGAGGGCCAAATTCAGGTACGCAGTATTTT; CDR3aa: CASSLGGPNSGTQYF
d_gene: TRBD2; v_gene: TRBV5-1; abundance: NA; j_gene: TRBJ2-3; CDR3nt: TGCGCCAGCCGGACTAGCGGGAGTGAGGTAGATACGCAGTATTTT; CDR3aa: CASRTSGSEVDTQYF
d_gene: NA; v_gene: TRBV6-5; abundance: NA; j_gene: TRBJ1-4; CDR3nt: TGTGCCAGCAAGACAGAGCGGGTAACTAATGAAAAACTGTTTTTT; CDR3aa: CASKTERVTNEKLFF
d_gene: NA; v_gene: TRBV6-6; abundance: once; j_gene: TRBJ1-6; CDR3nt: TGTGCCAGCAGTTACTTGCAGGGGTTGGAGAATTCACCCCTCCACTTT; CDR3aa: CASSYLQGLENSPLHF
d_gene: NA; v_gene: TRBV6-5; abundance: once; j_gene: TRBJ2-7; CDR3nt: TGTGCCAGCAGCCTCGGACTCCCCGGGATCTACGAGCAGTACTTC; CDR3aa: CASSLGLPGIYEQYF
d_gene: NA; v_gene: TRBV12-3/TRBV12-4; abundance: once; j_gene: TRBJ1-2; CDR3nt: TGTGCCAGCAGTAAAACGACAGCCTATGGCTACACCTTC; CDR3aa: CASSKTTAYGYTF
d_gene: NA; v_gene: TRBV11-3; abundance: NA; j_gene: TRBJ2-5; CDR3nt: TGTGCCAGCAGCTTAGACCGTTACCAAGAGACCCAGTACTTC; CDR3aa: CASSLDRYQETQYF
d_gene: NA; v_gene: TRBV14; abundance: NA; j_gene: TRBJ2-2; CDR3nt: TGTGCCAGCAGCGGTGCAAATCCGGGATCAATACCCACCGGGGAGCTGTTTTTT; CDR3aa: CASSGANPGSIPTGELFF
d_gene: NA; v_gene: TRBV11-3; abundance: once; j_gene: TRBJ1-2; CDR3nt: TGTGCCAGCACGATCAGAAACACCTTC; CDR3aa: CASTIRNTF
d_gene: TRBD1; v_gene: TRBV5-1; abundance: NA; j_gene: TRBJ2-1; CDR3nt: TGCGCCAGCAGCCCGGCTTGGGGACAGAAATACAATGAGCAGTTCTTC; CDR3aa: CASSPAWGQKYNEQFF
d_gene: TRBD2; v_gene: TRBV11-2; abundance: NA; j_gene: TRBJ2-3; CDR3nt: TGTGCCAGCAGGGACCTAGCGGGAGGTTTAACAGATACGCAGTATTTT; CDR3aa: CASRDLAGGLTDTQYF
d_gene: NA; v_gene: TRBV11-3; abundance: NA; j_gene: TRBJ2-1; CDR3nt: TGTGCCAGCAGCTTGCCGGGGAACTCCTACAATGAGCAGTTCTTC; CDR3aa: CASSLPGNSYNEQFF
d_gene: TRBD1; v_gene: TRBV10-1; abundance: NA; j_gene: TRBJ1-1; CDR3nt: TGCGCCAGCAGTGATACCGGGACAGGGAGTCCTGAAGCTTTCTTT; CDR3aa: CASSDTGTGSPEAFF
d_gene: TRBD1; v_gene: TRBV6-5; abundance: NA; j_gene: TRBJ1-1; CDR3nt: TGTGCCAGCAGTTACCGACAGGGGGCTAGCACTGAAGCTTTCTTT; CDR3aa: CASSYRQGASTEAFF
d_gene: NA; v_gene: TRBV7-9; abundance: NA; j_gene: TRBJ1-2; CDR3nt: TGCGCCAGCAGCCTTGAGGACATCCTAACTAACTATGGCTACACCTTC; CDR3aa: CASSLEDILTNYGYTF
d_gene: NA; v_gene: TRBV29-1; abundance: NA; j_gene: TRBJ2-7; CDR3nt: TGCAGCGCCTTGGGCAGGGGCCTTACGAGCGAGCAGTACTTC; CDR3aa: CSALGRGLTSEQYF
d_gene: TRBD2; v_gene: TRBV4-2; abundance: NA; j_gene: TRBJ2-5; CDR3nt: TGTGCCAGCAGCGGAACAACGGGGGGGGGAGAGACCCAGTACTTC; CDR3aa: CASSGTTGGGETQYF